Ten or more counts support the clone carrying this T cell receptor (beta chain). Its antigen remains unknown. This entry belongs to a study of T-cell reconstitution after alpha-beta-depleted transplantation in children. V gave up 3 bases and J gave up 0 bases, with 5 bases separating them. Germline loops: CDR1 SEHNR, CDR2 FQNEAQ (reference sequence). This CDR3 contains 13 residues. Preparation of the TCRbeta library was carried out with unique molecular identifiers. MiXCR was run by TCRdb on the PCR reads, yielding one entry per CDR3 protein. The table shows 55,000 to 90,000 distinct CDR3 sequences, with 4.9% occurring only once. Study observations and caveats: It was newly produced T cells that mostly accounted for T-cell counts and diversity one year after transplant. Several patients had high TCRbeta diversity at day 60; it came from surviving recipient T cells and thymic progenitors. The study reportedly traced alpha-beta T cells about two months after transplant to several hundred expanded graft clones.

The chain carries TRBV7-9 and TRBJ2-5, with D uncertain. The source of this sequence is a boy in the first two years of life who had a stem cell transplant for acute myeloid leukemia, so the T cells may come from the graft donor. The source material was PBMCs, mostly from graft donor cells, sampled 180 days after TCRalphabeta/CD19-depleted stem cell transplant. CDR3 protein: CASSLLNQETQYF. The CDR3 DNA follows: TGTGCCAGCAGCTTGCTCAACCAAGAGACCCAGTACTTC.